This T cell receptor beta chain was obtained from a study of cytomegalovirus exposure and HLA in healthy donors. Comments on this clone: Its antigen is not identified.

Trimming pared 4 bases from V and 3 bases from J, leaving 16 bases between. CDR3 length: 16 residues. Germline-derived CDR1 and CDR2 are SGHDT and YYEEEE. Both 60 Vbeta primers and 13 Jbeta primers went into the PCR. Sequenced by immunoSEQ multiplex PCR; TCRdb stores in-frame clones only, minus some. The table shows 110,000 to 150,000 clones, with around 80% occurring only once. General study results and limits: A link between a missense DCLRE1C variant and TCR beta V- and J-gene trimming emerged from a later analysis. There were a few CMV-associated chains whose specificity for CMV antigens was confirmed in vitro.

The TCR originated in a man aged 40-49 years in good health and CMV-seropositive. The rearrangement uses TRBV5-6 and TRBJ1-4, with D possibly being TRBD1 (6 bases). The specimen sequenced was PBMCs. CDR3 amino acids: CASSLSGVAANEKLFF. CDR3 coding DNA: TGTGCCAGCAGCCTATCAGGGGTGGCGGCTAATGAAAAACTGTTTTTT.